This TCR beta chain was captured in a study of T-cell memory formation after mild COVID-19. There are 15 residues in the CDR3. V dropped 7 bases and J dropped 8; count of bases not matched to a gene: 11. CDR1 and CDR2 from the germline V gene are SGHVS and FNYEAQ. TCRalpha and TCRbeta libraries used 5'RACE with constant-segment primers and UMIs. TCRdb re-called the 5' RACE reads with MiXCR, one entry per CDR3 protein. The table records about 110,000 distinct CDR3 sequences, roughly 12% of them present only once. This clonotype was found a few times. The rearrangement uses TRBV7-6 and TRBJ2-1; 10 nucleotides match TRBD1. The TCR was taken from an adult woman who had mild COVID-19 (a few samples of this study predate the infection). Cell type and time point are not known. Material: PBMCs or a T cell subset sorted from them (not recorded which). The CDR3 DNA sequence: TGTGCCAGCACGCTTGGGACAGGGGAGCGGTATGAGCAGTTCTTC. This encodes CASTLGTGERYEQFF.